This TCR beta chain was found in a study of blood T cell repertoires in COVID-19. Study-level background: COVID-19 samples from acute and convalescent phases originated in the United States, Italy and Spain.

Germline CDR1 reads MNHNS; CDR2 reads SASEGT. The CDR3 has 13 amino acids. V was trimmed by 1 base and J by 11 bases, leaving 12 bases between them. Authors' analysis steps: How many nucleated cells were present was estimated from reference gene primer amplification. The table came from immunoSEQ multiplex PCR; TCRdb's copy has only in-frame clones and leaves some out. V and J calls and clone size are as listed in that table; D and trimming were resolved from the DNA. The sample comprises around 250,000 clones, roughly 86% of which are singletons, and approximately 8.2% rests with the top ten. The sample was peripheral blood. The source is a man aged 35 to 55 with active or convalescent COVID-19. This chain links TRBV6-1 with TRBJ1-5; D not certain. The CDR3 nucleotides are TGTGCCAGCAGTGAAGGAGAGCTTGTGTCCCAGCATTTT. Protein sequence: CASSEGELVSQHF.